Below are 20 T cell receptor beta chains sequenced from a single sample in a study of beta chain features in type 1 diabetes. Reverse transcribing all isolated RNA meant expressed TCRB transcripts were sequenced. Using immunoSEQ multiplex PCR, the repertoire was profiled, and TCRdb retains in-frame clones only, with some absent. The sample yields about 230,000 clones, about 9.3% seen once. The sample consisted of naive CD4+ T cells from blood. The receptors stem from a woman aged 18-29 years in good health.

V gene TRBV13 combines with J gene TRBJ1-4; 9 nucleotides match TRBD1. Trimming removed 5 bases from V and 0 bases from J; junction bases left unmatched: 4. This CDR3 comprises 16 residues. The germline gives CDR1 PRHDT, CDR2 FYEKMQ (reference sequence). CDR3 protein: CASSTTGGTTNEKLFF. The DNA for the CDR3 is TGTGCCAGCAGCACGACAGGGGGAACAACTAATGAAAAACTGTTTTTT.

This clone showed up just a few times. The chain joins TRBV5-1 to TRBJ2-1; D gene unclear. V lost 3 bases to trimming and J lost 7 bases, with 8 bases between them. The germline CDR1 and CDR2 sequences are SGHRS and YFSETQ. The CDR3 runs to 12 residues. CDR3 residues: CASSYTANEQFF. CDR3 DNA: TGCGCCAGCAGCTATACAGCAAATGAGCAGTTCTTC. Filled out from reference TRBV5-1 and TRBJ2-1, the complete variable domain reads KAGVTQTPRYLIKTRGQQVTLSCSPISGHRSVSWYQQTPGQGLQFLFEYFSETQRNKGNFPGRFSGRQFSNSRSEMNVSTLELGDSALYLCASSYTANEQFFGPGTRLTVL.

The chain recombines TRBV7-7 with TRBJ2-1; TRBD2 might be the D (6 bases). CDR1 SSHAT and CDR2 FNYEAQ come from the germline V gene (reference sequence). The CDR3 sequence is 14 residues long. With 5 bases removed from V and 7 bases from J, the gap between germline ends came to 15 bases. CDR3 residues: CASSQRWGVNEQFF. CDR3 nucleotides: TGTGCCAGCAGCCAGAGGTGGGGGGTGAATGAGCAGTTCTTC.

This clone was observed at least ten times. This rearrangement joins TRBV23-1 to TRBJ1-3; D not resolved. TRBV23-1 is annotated as an ORF whose role is uncertain. There are 18 residues in the CDR3. With 0 bases removed from V and 0 bases from J, the gap between germline ends came to 15 bases. The CDR3 protein is CASSQSEGSRGSGNTIYF. The CDR3 nucleotides read TGCGCCAGCAGTCAATCTGAAGGCTCGCGGGGCTCTGGAAACACCATATATTTT.

The chain links TRBV5-6 to TRBJ2-1; TRBD2 agrees at 12 bases. The CDR3 runs to 19 residues. Germline CDR1 SGHDT, CDR2 YYEEEE. The junction had 19 bases not matched to a gene; V was cut back by 5 bases and J by 7 bases. The DNA of the CDR3 is TGTGCCAGCAGTGCGACTAGCGGGAGCTGGGGGGAGACTTTAAATGAGCAGTTCTTC. It translates to CASSATSGSWGETLNEQFF.

Only a few counts were recorded for this clone. The V and J genes are TRBV5-1 and TRBJ1-1; 8 nucleotides agree with TRBD1. Germline assignment: CDR1 SGHRS and CDR2 YFSETQ. V was pared by 3 bases and J by 1 base, with 5 bases of the junction left unmatched. CDR3 size: 15 residues. The CDR3 here is CASSSAGQGNTEAFF. CDR3 in DNA: TGCGCCAGCAGCTCGGCCGGACAGGGGAACACTGAAGCTTTCTTT. Full variable domain (outside the CDR3, taken from reference TRBV5-1 and TRBJ1-1): KAGVTQTPRYLIKTRGQQVTLSCSPISGHRSVSWYQQTPGQGLQFLFEYFSETQRNKGNFPGRFSGRQFSNSRSEMNVSTLELGDSALYLCASSSAGQGNTEAFFGQGTRLTVV.

This clone has only a few counts. V is TRBV5-4 and J is TRBJ2-7; 10 bases agree with TRBD1. J lost 2 bases, V lost 4 bases, and 9 bases had no gene match. Germline V lookup: CDR1 SGHNT, CDR2 YYREEE (reference sequence). The CDR3 is made up of 16 amino acids. This CDR3 is CASSAGTGDPTYEQYF. CDR3 nucleotides: TGTGCCAGCAGCGCCGGGACAGGGGATCCCACCTACGAGCAGTACTTC.

The chain combines TRBV10-3 with TRBJ2-7; weak D call: TRBD1 (6 bases). This CDR3 contains 14 residues. V dropped 5 bases and J dropped 3 bases, with 14 bases sitting between them. CDR1 is ENHRY, CDR2 SYGVKD, per germline. The CDR3, as DNA: TGTGCCATCAGTATGAACGGACAGAGCTACGAGCAGTACTTC. As protein: CAISMNGQSYEQYF.

This clone appeared a few times. CDR3 sequence reads: CASTGDTQYF. The CDR3 DNA reads TGTGCCAGCACGGGAGATACGCAGTATTTT. V usage is TRBV28 and J usage is TRBJ2-3, with D uncertain. CDR1 is MDHEN, CDR2 SYDVKM, per germline. The V and J ends lost 7 bases and 5 bases respectively, with 4 bases between them. This CDR3 spans 10 amino acids. Using reference TRBV28 and TRBJ2-3 for the parts outside the CDR3, the full variable domain is DVKVTQSSRYLVKRTGEKVFLECVQDMDHENMFWYRQDPGLGLRLIYFSYDVKMKEKGDIPEGYSVSREKKERFSLILESASTNQTSMYLCASTGDTQYFGPGTRLTVL.

This clone was seen more than once but under ten times. The chain employs TRBV30 and TRBJ1-2; D is possibly TRBD1 (6 bases). The germline V gene encodes CDR1 GTSNPN and CDR2 SVGIG (reference sequence). This CDR3 comprises 14 residues. V lost 4 bases and J 0 bases, leaving 12 bases between the germline ends. CDR3 nucleotides: TGTGCCTGGACAGAGAGGGGGACTAACTATGGCTACACCTTC. Translating gives CAWTERGTNYGYTF.

V gene TRBV30 combines with J gene TRBJ1-1; D gene unclear. CDR1 and CDR2 (germline): GTSNPN, SVGIG (reference sequence). Deletions cut 0 bases from V and 1 base from J, with 24 bases between. CDR3 size: 19 residues. The CDR3 nucleotides are TGTGCCTGGAGTGTACTAAGGTTGGCAGTTATGGGTAAGAACACTGAAGCTTTCTTT. Translating gives CAWSVLRLAVMGKNTEAFF.

This clone showed up just a few times. V is TRBV7-9 and J is TRBJ2-3, with D perhaps matching TRBD1 (5 bases). Trimming left V 1 base short and J 4 bases short, with 9 bases between. From germline, CDR1 is SEHNR and CDR2 FQNEAQ (reference sequence). The CDR3 covers 14 residues. DNA of the CDR3: TGTGCCAGCAGCTTAGTGTTAGGGGCAGATACGCAGTATTTT. Translating gives CASSLVLGADTQYF. The complete variable domain, with remaining parts taken from reference TRBV7-9 and TRBJ2-3, reads DTGVSQNPRHKITKRGQNVTFRCDPISEHNRLYWYRQTLGQGPEFLTYFQNEAQLEKSRLLSDRFSAERPKGSFSTLEIQRTEQGDSAMYLCASSLVLGADTQYFGPGTRLTVL.

This clone was counted only a few times. The chain has TRBV28 and TRBJ2-4, with 8 bases matching TRBD2. The CDR3 runs to 14 residues. Germline-derived CDR1 and CDR2 are MDHEN and SYDVKM. V shed 6 bases and J 6 bases; nucleotides not matched to a gene: 7. CDR3 bases: TGTGCCAGCAGCCTTACTAGCGGCGTAAACATTCAGTACTTC. This translates into CASSLTSGVNIQYF.

Only a few counts were recorded for this clone. This chain connects TRBV21-1 to TRBJ1-1. TRBV21-1 is a recognized pseudogene. This CDR3 is 15 amino acids long. DNA of the CDR3: TGTGCCAGCAGCAAACCCCCGTTAGGAGTGGCGAAAGCTTTCTTT. This codes for CASSKPPLGVAKAFF.

CDR3 coding DNA: TGTGCCAGCACCCCTCCTTTTCGGGGTCTGGACGAGCAGTACTTC. As protein: CASTPPFRGLDEQYF. The gene calls are TRBV28 and TRBJ2-7; tentative D call: TRBD2 (5 bases). Germline V gives CDR1 MDHEN, CDR2 SYDVKM. V shed 7 bases and J shed 5 bases, with 21 bases lying between them. There are 15 residues in the CDR3. Together with reference TRBV28 and TRBJ2-7, the CDR3 gives the full variable domain: DVKVTQSSRYLVKRTGEKVFLECVQDMDHENMFWYRQDPGLGLRLIYFSYDVKMKEKGDIPEGYSVSREKKERFSLILESASTNQTSMYLCASTPPFRGLDEQYFGPGTRLTVT.

This clone came up a few times. The junction departs from the called germline gene at one end, perhaps through a read error. V usage is TRBV11-2 and J usage is TRBJ2-4, with D maybe TRBD2 (7 bases). Germline loops: CDR1 SGHAT, CDR2 FQNNGV. The CDR3 has 17 amino acids. CDR3 sequence reads: CASSIEGGYEGGNIQYF. In DNA form, the CDR3 reads TGTGCCAGCAGCATAGAGGGGGGATACGAGGGAGGGAACATTCAGTACTTC.

This rearrangement joins TRBV7-9 to TRBJ2-7, with a weak D call TRBD2 (6 bases). This CDR3 region has 15 residues. V gave up 3 bases and J gave up 2 bases, with 14 bases separating them. The V gene's germline CDR1 is SEHNR and CDR2 FQNEAQ (reference sequence). Here the CDR3 reads CASSFPRRGPYEQYF. Written as DNA, the CDR3 is TGTGCCAGCAGCTTCCCTCGGCGGGGCCCCTACGAGCAGTACTTC.

This clone was detected many times. This chain's CDR3 is CAWSVRGGTDTQYF. CDR3 coding DNA: TGTGCCTGGAGTGTACGAGGCGGCACAGATACGCAGTATTTT. The chain combines TRBV30 with TRBJ2-3; D not certain. The germline V gene encodes CDR1 GTSNPN and CDR2 SVGIG (reference sequence). The CDR3 has 14 amino acids. Trimming shortened V by 0 bases and J by 1 base, and 8 bases separated the two germline ends.

This clone was seen a few times. This chain uses TRBV27 with TRBJ2-6, with D perhaps matching TRBD1 (6 bases). The CDR3 is 16 residues long. The ends were cut back, 0 bases at V and 4 bases at J, with 10 bases in the middle. Germline CDR1 and CDR2: MNHEY and SMNVEV (reference sequence). In DNA, the CDR3 is TGTGCCAGCAGTTTATCGAGGGGGTCCGGGGCCAACGTCCTGACTTTC. It encodes CASSLSRGSGANVLTF. Combining the CDR3 with reference TRBV27 and TRBJ2-6 gives the whole variable domain EAQVTQNPRYLITVTGKKLTVTCSQNMNHEYMSWYRQDPGLGLRQIYYSMNVEVTDKGDVPEGYKVSRKEKRNFPLILESPSPNQTSLYFCASSLSRGSGANVLTFGAGSRLTVL.

This clone was picked up a small number of times. This chain links TRBV29-1 with TRBJ2-7; 11 bases fit TRBD1. Trimming took 6 bases from V and 5 from J; bases not matched to a gene: 3. The length of the CDR3 is 12 residues. Germline CDR1 SQVTM, CDR2 ANQGSEA. The CDR3 bases are TGCAGCGTGAGGACAGGGGGCAACGAGCAGTACTTC. Translation gives CSVRTGGNEQYF.